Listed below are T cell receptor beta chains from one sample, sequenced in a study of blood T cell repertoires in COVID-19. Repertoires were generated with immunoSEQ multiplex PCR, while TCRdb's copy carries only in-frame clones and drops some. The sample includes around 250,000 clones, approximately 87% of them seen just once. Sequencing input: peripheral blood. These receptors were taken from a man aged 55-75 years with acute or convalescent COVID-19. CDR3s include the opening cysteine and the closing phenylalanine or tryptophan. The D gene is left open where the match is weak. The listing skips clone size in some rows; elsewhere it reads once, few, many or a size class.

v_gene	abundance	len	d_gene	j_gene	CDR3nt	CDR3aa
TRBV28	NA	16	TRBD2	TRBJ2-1	TGTGCCAGCAGCCGACCCAGTAGCGGGAGGGGTAATGAGCAGTTCTTC	CASSRPSSGRGNEQFF
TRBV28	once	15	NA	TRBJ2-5	TGTGCCAGCAGTTCGCCGGAGGGGTTGACAGAGACCCAGTACTTC	CASSSPEGLTETQYF
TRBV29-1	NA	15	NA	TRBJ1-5	TGCAGCGTGGTGACGTCGGGGGGGAGCAATCAGCCCCAGCATTTT	CSVVTSGGSNQPQHF
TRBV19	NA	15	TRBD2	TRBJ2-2	TGTGCCAGTAGTACAAGGACTAGCCCGGCCGGGGAGCTGTTTTTT	CASSTRTSPAGELFF
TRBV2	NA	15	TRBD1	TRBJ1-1	TGTGCCAGCATTTTGACAGGGGCCATGAACACTGAAGCTTTCTTT	CASILTGAMNTEAFF
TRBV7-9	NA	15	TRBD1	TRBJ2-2	TGTGCCAGCAACCGGGACAGGGGTGCGGTCGGGGAGCTGTTTTTT	CASNRDRGAVGELFF
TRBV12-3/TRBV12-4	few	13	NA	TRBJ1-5	TGTGCCAGCAGCAACACAGCTAATCAGCCCCAGCATTTT	CASSNTANQPQHF
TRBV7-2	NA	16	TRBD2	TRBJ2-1	TGTGCCAGTAGGGGAGCGGGAGCAGACTCCTACAATGAGCAGTTCTTC	CASRGAGADSYNEQFF
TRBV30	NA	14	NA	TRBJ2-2	TGTGCCTGGAGTGTACTAAGCGTCACCGGGGAGCTGTTTTTT	CAWSVLSVTGELFF
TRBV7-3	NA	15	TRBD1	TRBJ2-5	TGTGCCAGCAGCAACCCGACAGGGGACGGAGAGACCCAGTACTTC	CASSNPTGDGETQYF
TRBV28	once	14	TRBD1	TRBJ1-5	TGTGCCAGCAGTCGGACAGGGCTCAATCAGCCCCAGCATTTT	CASSRTGLNQPQHF
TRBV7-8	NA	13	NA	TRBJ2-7	TGTGCCAGCAGCGATAGTCCCGCCTACGAGCAGTACTTC	CASSDSPAYEQYF
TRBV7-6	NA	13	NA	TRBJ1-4	TGTGCCAGCGGGGACATCGGAGGTGGGAAACTGTTTTTT	CASGDIGGGKLFF
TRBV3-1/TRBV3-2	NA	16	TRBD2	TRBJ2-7	TGTGCCAGCAGCCAAAACCCGGGACTAGCGGGAGACGAGCAGTACTTC	CASSQNPGLAGDEQYF
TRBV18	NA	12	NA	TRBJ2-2	TGTGCCAGCTCACAGCGGATCGGGGAGCTGTTTTTT	CASSQRIGELFF
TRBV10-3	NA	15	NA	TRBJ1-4	TGTGCCATCAGTTCGAAGGGGGGGGCGGATGAAAAACTGTTTTTT	CAISSKGGADEKLFF
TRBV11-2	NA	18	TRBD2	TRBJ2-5	TGTGCCAGCAGCATAAGCGGGAGGACCATTCGGGTGCAAGAGACCCAGTACTTC	CASSISGRTIRVQETQYF
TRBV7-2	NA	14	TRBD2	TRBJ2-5	TGTGCCAGCAGCTACAGCGGGAGCCAAGAGACCCAGTACTTC	CASSYSGSQETQYF
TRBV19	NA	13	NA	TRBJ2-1	TGTGCCAGTAGTGAGCAAAGAGGCAATGAGCAGTTCTTC	CASSEQRGNEQFF
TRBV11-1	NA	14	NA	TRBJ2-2	TGTGCCAGCAGCTTAGTAGGGGACACCGGGGAGCTGTTTTTT	CASSLVGDTGELFF
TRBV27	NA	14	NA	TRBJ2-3	TGTGCCAGCAGTATAAGGGGTCACACAGATACGCAGTATTTT	CASSIRGHTDTQYF
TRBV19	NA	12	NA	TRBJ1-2	TGTGCCAGTAGGAGGGTGGACTATGGCTACACCTTC	CASRRVDYGYTF